The present T cell receptor beta chain was sequenced within a study of T cells in Graves' hyperthyroidism and ophthalmopathy. In the case of this clonotype: Its cognate antigen is unknown. No conserved phenylalanine or tryptophan ends this CDR3, so it is likely a read error.

V shed 3 bases and J 4 bases; nucleotides not matched to a gene: 5. CDR3 size: 14 residues. Per the germline V gene, CDR1 is SGHNT and CDR2 is YYREEE (reference sequence). The TCR beta CDR3 regions underwent amplification using RNA transcripts as the source. RT-PCR in the first round (using the HTBI primer set) targeted the TCR CDR3. TCRdb re-derived calls from the multiplex PCR reads in MiXCR, one entry per CDR3 protein. The sample includes hundreds of thousands of distinct CDR3 sequences, around 20% seen only once; the top ten take over 45%. General study findings and limits: Before onset, by a median of approximately 6.8 months, the model predicted ophthalmopathy.

The sequencing input was blood. The chain is built from TRBV5-4 and TRBJ2-7; 9 bases match TRBD1. The source is a man in his forties or fifties with Graves' ophthalmopathy. This CDR3 is CASSSGTGTYEQYL. In nucleotides, the CDR3 is TGTGCCAGCAGCTCCGGGACAGGGACATACGAGCAGTACCTC.